Each of the 27 T cell receptor beta chains below was sequenced from the same sample in a study of radiation and T cells in renal cell carcinoma. Time point defined: blood 4 weeks post-SBRT, at nephrectomy. The treatment here: 15 Gy SBRT to primary tumor, nephrectomy 4 weeks later. Data came from immunoSEQ multiplex PCR; TCRdb stores just in-frame clones and leaves some out. The data contain about 78,000 clones, about nine tenths of them singletons. This sample comprised blood, obtained from a patient whose treatment included radiotherapy and nephrectomy. The source of these receptors is a woman between 70 and 85 years old with renal cell carcinoma.

A few counts support this clone. V and J are TRBV6-5 and TRBJ1-1, with D possibly TRBD1 on 5 matching bases. The V gene lost 6 bases and the J gene lost 11 bases, with 16 bases spanning the gap. CDR1 MNHEY and CDR2 SVGAGI come from the germline V gene. The CDR3 covers 12 residues. The CDR3 DNA is TGTGCCAGCAGCCCCGGGGGGACGAAGGCTTTCTTT. It specifies CASSPGGTKAFF.

The gene calls are TRBV7-3 and TRBJ1-1; D not resolved. The CDR3 is made up of 13 amino acids. V lost 5 bases and J 2 bases, leaving 9 bases between the germline ends. CDR1 and CDR2 (germline): SGHTA, FQGTGA. The CDR3 region has the DNA TGTGCCAGCAGCCTAGGAGCTAACACTGAAGCTTTCTTT. Its protein is CASSLGANTEAFF.

This clone is a singleton in its sample. The chain carries TRBV11-3 and TRBJ2-7; unclear D gene. Germline CDR1 SGHNT, CDR2 YENEEA. CDR3 length: 12 residues. The V end lost 0 bases, the J end lost 4 bases, and 4 bases lay between the germline ends. In DNA form, the CDR3 reads TGTGCCAGCAGCTTAGATGGTTACGAGCAGTACTTC. Translated: CASSLDGYEQYF.

J is TRBJ2-3 and V is TRBV4-3; TRBD2 agrees at 10 bases. The CDR3 is 18 amino acids. In germline, CDR1 is LGHNA, CDR2 YSLEER. With 0 bases clipped from V and 4 bases from J, the junction kept 10 bases outside the gene matches. The CDR3 bases are TGCGCCAGCAGCCAAGAGGTGAGCGGGGGGGCCTTCGCAGATACGCAGTATTTT. Translated, it gives CASSQEVSGGAFADTQYF.

V usage is TRBV6-6 and J usage is TRBJ2-7, with 9 bases aligning to TRBD1. V was clipped by 5 bases and J by 3 bases; unmatched bases: 5. This CDR3 region has 14 residues. Germline CDR1 MNHNY, CDR2 SVGAGI (reference sequence). The DNA of the CDR3 is TGTGCCAGCAGTCGGGACAGGGTAAGCTACGAGCAGTACTTC. Protein sequence: CASSRDRVSYEQYF.

This rearrangement joins TRBV5-1 to TRBJ2-1; 7 bases are a match to TRBD2. V was clipped by 0 bases and J by 0 bases; unmatched bases: 12. Per germline, CDR1 SGHRS and CDR2 YFSETQ. The CDR3 is 19 amino acids. CDR3 bases: TGCGCCAGCAGCTTGGGTGTCGGGGGGACCCGAAGCTCCTACAATGAGCAGTTCTTC. It translates to CASSLGVGGTRSSYNEQFF.

The J gene is TRBJ1-2, the V gene TRBV2; 7 nucleotides align to TRBD1. The germline V gene has CDR1 SNHLY and CDR2 FYNNEI. The CDR3 has 13 amino acids. V lost 6 bases, J lost 3 bases, and 4 bases stayed unmatched. CDR3 coding DNA: TGTGCCAGCAGCCAAGACAGGGACTATGGCTACACCTTC. The encoded protein is CASSQDRDYGYTF.

V gene TRBV5-1 combines with J gene TRBJ2-7; 12 positions match TRBD1. With 4 bases clipped from V and 3 bases from J, the junction kept 11 bases outside the gene matches. The CDR3 length is 17 residues. Germline V gene sequence: CDR1 SGHRS, CDR2 YFSETQ. In DNA form, the CDR3 reads TGCGCCAGCAGCGCGCGATCCGGGACAGGGGGCGGCTACGAGCAGTACTTC. It specifies CASSARSGTGGGYEQYF. The full variable domain, rest sourced from reference TRBV5-1 and TRBJ2-7, is KAGVTQTPRYLIKTRGQQVTLSCSPISGHRSVSWYQQTPGQGLQFLFEYFSETQRNKGNFPGRFSGRQFSNSRSEMNVSTLELGDSALYLCASSARSGTGGGYEQYFGPGTRLTVT.

The gene calls are TRBV19 and TRBJ1-5; 7 bases are shared with TRBD1. V lost 0 bases to trimming and J lost 3 bases; unmatched junction nucleotides: 17. In germline, CDR1 is LNHDA, CDR2 SQIVND (reference sequence). The CDR3 totals 20 residues. This CDR3 is CASSIDRAGTARRHNQPQHF. Here the CDR3 DNA reads TGTGCCAGTAGTATAGATAGGGCAGGGACAGCTAGGAGACACAATCAGCCCCAGCATTTT.

The genes are TRBV20-1 and TRBJ2-5, with 7 bases aligning to TRBD1. CDR3 length: 10 amino acids. J lost 11 bases, V lost 4 bases, and 4 bases had no gene match. Germline lookup yields CDR1 DFQATT and CDR2 SNEGSKA (reference sequence). The CDR3, as DNA: TGCAGTGCTACCTCGGGACAGCAGTACTTC. As protein: CSATSGQQYF.

The chain combines TRBV7-2 with TRBJ2-2; no firm D call. Trimming took 1 base from V and 4 from J, leaving 7 bases between them. The V gene's germline CDR1 is SGHTA and CDR2 FQGNSA. The length of the CDR3 is 14 residues. The CDR3 nucleotides are TGTGCCAGCAGCTTAGGGTCTCGCACCGGGGAGCTGTTTTTT. Translation: CASSLGSRTGELFF.

This chain joins TRBV11-1 and TRBJ2-1; maybe TRBD2 (7 bases). This CDR3 is built from 18 residues. Germline CDR1 SGHAT, CDR2 FQDESV (reference sequence). The germline V and J ends were trimmed by 0 bases and 3 bases, with 18 bases remaining between them. The CDR3 spells CASSLAGRGGGFYNEQFF. As DNA, the CDR3 is TGTGCCAGCAGCTTAGCTGGCCGCGGCGGGGGCTTCTACAATGAGCAGTTCTTC. The complete variable domain, with remaining parts taken from reference TRBV11-1 and TRBJ2-1, reads EAEVAQSPRYKITEKSQAVAFWCDPISGHATLYWYRQILGQGPELLVQFQDESVVDDSQLPKDRFSAERLKGVDSTLKIQPAELGDSAMYLCASSLAGRGGGFYNEQFFGPGTRLTVL.

This clone was found once. The rearrangement links TRBV6-6 to TRBJ1-6; weak D call: TRBD1 (6 bases). This CDR3 is built from 15 residues. Per the germline V gene, CDR1 is MNHNY and CDR2 is SVGAGI (reference sequence). Trimming stripped 6 bases from V and 2 bases from J, with 11 bases between. CDR3 residues: CASSQGQTYNSPLHF. In DNA form, the CDR3 reads TGTGCCAGCAGCCAAGGACAGACCTATAATTCACCCCTCCACTTT.

The rearrangement uses TRBV6-5 and TRBJ1-1; no reliable D call. V lost 2 bases and J 1 base, leaving 5 bases between the germline ends. This CDR3 comprises 13 residues. Germline V gene data show CDR1 as MNHEY and CDR2 as SVGAGI. CDR3 protein: CASSYKRNTEAFF. CDR3 DNA: TGTGCCAGCAGTTACAAGCGGAACACTGAAGCTTTCTTT.

This chain links TRBV29-1 with TRBJ2-3; TRBD1 aligns across 7 bases. V shed 3 bases and J 4 bases; nucleotides not matched to a gene: 7. Germline CDR1 SQVTM, CDR2 ANQGSEA. The CDR3 length is 14 residues. The DNA of the CDR3 is TGCAGCGTTGAGGGGCAGGGGGAGCCAGATACGCAGTATTTT. This gives the protein CSVEGQGEPDTQYF.

The chain employs TRBV5-4 and TRBJ2-1; D is ambiguous. CDR3 length: 13 amino acids. The germline CDR1 and CDR2 sequences are SGHNT and YYREEE (reference sequence). The V end lost 4 bases, the J end lost 9 bases, and 14 bases lay between the germline ends. CDR3 sequence: CASSPRFSPEQFF. Here the CDR3 DNA reads TGTGCCAGCAGCCCCCGCTTTAGTCCTGAGCAGTTCTTC.

The rearrangement joins TRBV7-2 to TRBJ1-6; D not resolved. The CDR3 runs to 16 residues. Between the trimmed V and J ends, which lost 7 bases and 6 bases, there was a span of 19 bases. Germline-derived CDR1 and CDR2 are SGHTA and FQGNSA. The CDR3 region is CASTNRLSSPNSPLHF. The CDR3 DNA sequence: TGTGCCAGCACCAACCGGCTCTCCAGTCCTAATTCACCCCTCCACTTT.

CDR3 DNA: TGTGCCAGCAGCTTAGGAGCCCCTCAAGAGACCCAGTACTTC. It is translated as CASSLGAPQETQYF. The V call is TRBV7-9, the J call TRBJ2-5; D not resolved. Germline V CDR1 and CDR2: SEHNR, FQNEAQ (reference sequence). V lost 1 base and J lost 2, with 8 bases in between. The CDR3 is made up of 14 amino acids.

V and J are TRBV5-1 and TRBJ1-1; the D is unclear. The CDR3 sequence is 13 residues long. V was clipped by 0 bases and J by 8 bases, with 11 bases between them. Germline CDR1 reads SGHRS; CDR2 reads YFSETQ. The CDR3, as DNA: TGCGCCAGCAGCTTGGAGGTTAGACGGGAAGCTTTCTTT. Its translation: CASSLEVRREAFF.

This clone was seen a single time. The chain employs TRBV5-4 and TRBJ1-1, with D possibly matching TRBD1 (5 bases). Germline V gives CDR1 SGHNT, CDR2 YYREEE (reference sequence). This CDR3 spans 13 amino acids. The V gene lost 4 bases and the J gene lost 6 bases, with 13 bases spanning the gap. The CDR3 DNA is TGTGCCAGCAGCCCCCGGGACCGATCTGAAGCTTTCTTT. This gives the protein CASSPRDRSEAFF.

The chain combines TRBV2 with TRBJ2-7; 9 bases are shared with TRBD1. CDR3 length: 15 amino acids. The trim removed 6 bases at V and 5 bases at J, leaving 11 bases unmatched. CDR1 is SNHLY and CDR2 is FYNNEI in the germline V gene. The CDR3 reads CASRSTQGAGNEQYF. Here the CDR3 DNA reads TGTGCCAGCAGATCGACACAGGGGGCAGGGAACGAGCAGTACTTC.

This chain uses TRBV2 with TRBJ1-1; D perhaps matches TRBD1 (5 bases). The CDR3 contains 15 residues. In germline, CDR1 is SNHLY, CDR2 FYNNEI. V gave up 2 bases and J gave up 5 bases, with 15 bases separating them. The DNA for the CDR3 is TGTGCCAGCAGTGAAAGGGGCGGTCCGGGGACTGAAGCTTTCTTT. It yields the protein CASSERGGPGTEAFF.

The rearrangement links TRBV4-3 to TRBJ2-5, with no clear D. Germline V CDR1 and CDR2: LGHNA, YSLEER. With 0 bases removed from V and 10 bases from J, the gap between germline ends came to 12 bases. The CDR3 has 13 residues. The CDR3 region is CASSQDHGTGQYF. CDR3 DNA: TGCGCCAGCAGCCAAGATCACGGTACCGGCCAGTACTTC.

This clone has just a few counts. The chain couples TRBV28 to TRBJ1-1; no clear D. The CDR3 has 16 amino acids. Germline CDR1 reads MDHEN; CDR2 reads SYDVKM. Trimming removed 1 base from V and 1 base from J, with 13 bases in between. The CDR3 region has the DNA TGTGCCAGCAGTTTATACCGACGGAAAAAGAACACTGAAGCTTTCTTT. Protein: CASSLYRRKKNTEAFF. Full variable domain (rest looked up from reference TRBV28 and TRBJ1-1): DVKVTQSSRYLVKRTGEKVFLECVQDMDHENMFWYRQDPGLGLRLIYFSYDVKMKEKGDIPEGYSVSREKKERFSLILESASTNQTSMYLCASSLYRRKKNTEAFFGQGTRLTVV.

The rearrangement joins TRBV4-3 to TRBJ2-7; TRBD1 agrees at 9 bases. Germline CDR1 and CDR2: LGHNA and YSLEER. Trimming removed 4 bases from V and 2 bases from J; junction bases left unmatched: 6. The CDR3 loop spans 15 amino acids. In nucleotides, the CDR3 is TGCGCCAGCAGCCCGGGACAGGGAGTTACCTACGAGCAGTACTTC. It codes for CASSPGQGVTYEQYF.

With respect to this clone: The same CDR3 is also encoded by other DNA sequences in this sample. The chain uses TRBV4-2 and TRBJ2-7, with D possibly matching TRBD2 (7 bases). CDR1 and CDR2 from the germline V gene are LGHNA and YNFKEQ. The CDR3 has 15 amino acids. Trimming removed 0 bases at V and 2 bases at J, with 11 bases between. CDR3 bases: TGTGCCAGCAGCCAAGATGCGGGGGCAGCCTACGAGCAGTACTTC. This codes for CASSQDAGAAYEQYF.

V gene TRBV4-3 combines with J gene TRBJ2-1; 7 bases agree with TRBD1. Losses at the gene ends were 0 bases for V and 7 bases for J; bases not matched to a gene: 9. The CDR3 totals 16 residues. Germline CDR1 and CDR2: LGHNA and YSLEER. The CDR3 sequence: CASSQEGRQGANEQFF. DNA of the CDR3: TGCGCCAGCAGCCAAGAGGGGAGACAGGGAGCGAATGAGCAGTTCTTC.